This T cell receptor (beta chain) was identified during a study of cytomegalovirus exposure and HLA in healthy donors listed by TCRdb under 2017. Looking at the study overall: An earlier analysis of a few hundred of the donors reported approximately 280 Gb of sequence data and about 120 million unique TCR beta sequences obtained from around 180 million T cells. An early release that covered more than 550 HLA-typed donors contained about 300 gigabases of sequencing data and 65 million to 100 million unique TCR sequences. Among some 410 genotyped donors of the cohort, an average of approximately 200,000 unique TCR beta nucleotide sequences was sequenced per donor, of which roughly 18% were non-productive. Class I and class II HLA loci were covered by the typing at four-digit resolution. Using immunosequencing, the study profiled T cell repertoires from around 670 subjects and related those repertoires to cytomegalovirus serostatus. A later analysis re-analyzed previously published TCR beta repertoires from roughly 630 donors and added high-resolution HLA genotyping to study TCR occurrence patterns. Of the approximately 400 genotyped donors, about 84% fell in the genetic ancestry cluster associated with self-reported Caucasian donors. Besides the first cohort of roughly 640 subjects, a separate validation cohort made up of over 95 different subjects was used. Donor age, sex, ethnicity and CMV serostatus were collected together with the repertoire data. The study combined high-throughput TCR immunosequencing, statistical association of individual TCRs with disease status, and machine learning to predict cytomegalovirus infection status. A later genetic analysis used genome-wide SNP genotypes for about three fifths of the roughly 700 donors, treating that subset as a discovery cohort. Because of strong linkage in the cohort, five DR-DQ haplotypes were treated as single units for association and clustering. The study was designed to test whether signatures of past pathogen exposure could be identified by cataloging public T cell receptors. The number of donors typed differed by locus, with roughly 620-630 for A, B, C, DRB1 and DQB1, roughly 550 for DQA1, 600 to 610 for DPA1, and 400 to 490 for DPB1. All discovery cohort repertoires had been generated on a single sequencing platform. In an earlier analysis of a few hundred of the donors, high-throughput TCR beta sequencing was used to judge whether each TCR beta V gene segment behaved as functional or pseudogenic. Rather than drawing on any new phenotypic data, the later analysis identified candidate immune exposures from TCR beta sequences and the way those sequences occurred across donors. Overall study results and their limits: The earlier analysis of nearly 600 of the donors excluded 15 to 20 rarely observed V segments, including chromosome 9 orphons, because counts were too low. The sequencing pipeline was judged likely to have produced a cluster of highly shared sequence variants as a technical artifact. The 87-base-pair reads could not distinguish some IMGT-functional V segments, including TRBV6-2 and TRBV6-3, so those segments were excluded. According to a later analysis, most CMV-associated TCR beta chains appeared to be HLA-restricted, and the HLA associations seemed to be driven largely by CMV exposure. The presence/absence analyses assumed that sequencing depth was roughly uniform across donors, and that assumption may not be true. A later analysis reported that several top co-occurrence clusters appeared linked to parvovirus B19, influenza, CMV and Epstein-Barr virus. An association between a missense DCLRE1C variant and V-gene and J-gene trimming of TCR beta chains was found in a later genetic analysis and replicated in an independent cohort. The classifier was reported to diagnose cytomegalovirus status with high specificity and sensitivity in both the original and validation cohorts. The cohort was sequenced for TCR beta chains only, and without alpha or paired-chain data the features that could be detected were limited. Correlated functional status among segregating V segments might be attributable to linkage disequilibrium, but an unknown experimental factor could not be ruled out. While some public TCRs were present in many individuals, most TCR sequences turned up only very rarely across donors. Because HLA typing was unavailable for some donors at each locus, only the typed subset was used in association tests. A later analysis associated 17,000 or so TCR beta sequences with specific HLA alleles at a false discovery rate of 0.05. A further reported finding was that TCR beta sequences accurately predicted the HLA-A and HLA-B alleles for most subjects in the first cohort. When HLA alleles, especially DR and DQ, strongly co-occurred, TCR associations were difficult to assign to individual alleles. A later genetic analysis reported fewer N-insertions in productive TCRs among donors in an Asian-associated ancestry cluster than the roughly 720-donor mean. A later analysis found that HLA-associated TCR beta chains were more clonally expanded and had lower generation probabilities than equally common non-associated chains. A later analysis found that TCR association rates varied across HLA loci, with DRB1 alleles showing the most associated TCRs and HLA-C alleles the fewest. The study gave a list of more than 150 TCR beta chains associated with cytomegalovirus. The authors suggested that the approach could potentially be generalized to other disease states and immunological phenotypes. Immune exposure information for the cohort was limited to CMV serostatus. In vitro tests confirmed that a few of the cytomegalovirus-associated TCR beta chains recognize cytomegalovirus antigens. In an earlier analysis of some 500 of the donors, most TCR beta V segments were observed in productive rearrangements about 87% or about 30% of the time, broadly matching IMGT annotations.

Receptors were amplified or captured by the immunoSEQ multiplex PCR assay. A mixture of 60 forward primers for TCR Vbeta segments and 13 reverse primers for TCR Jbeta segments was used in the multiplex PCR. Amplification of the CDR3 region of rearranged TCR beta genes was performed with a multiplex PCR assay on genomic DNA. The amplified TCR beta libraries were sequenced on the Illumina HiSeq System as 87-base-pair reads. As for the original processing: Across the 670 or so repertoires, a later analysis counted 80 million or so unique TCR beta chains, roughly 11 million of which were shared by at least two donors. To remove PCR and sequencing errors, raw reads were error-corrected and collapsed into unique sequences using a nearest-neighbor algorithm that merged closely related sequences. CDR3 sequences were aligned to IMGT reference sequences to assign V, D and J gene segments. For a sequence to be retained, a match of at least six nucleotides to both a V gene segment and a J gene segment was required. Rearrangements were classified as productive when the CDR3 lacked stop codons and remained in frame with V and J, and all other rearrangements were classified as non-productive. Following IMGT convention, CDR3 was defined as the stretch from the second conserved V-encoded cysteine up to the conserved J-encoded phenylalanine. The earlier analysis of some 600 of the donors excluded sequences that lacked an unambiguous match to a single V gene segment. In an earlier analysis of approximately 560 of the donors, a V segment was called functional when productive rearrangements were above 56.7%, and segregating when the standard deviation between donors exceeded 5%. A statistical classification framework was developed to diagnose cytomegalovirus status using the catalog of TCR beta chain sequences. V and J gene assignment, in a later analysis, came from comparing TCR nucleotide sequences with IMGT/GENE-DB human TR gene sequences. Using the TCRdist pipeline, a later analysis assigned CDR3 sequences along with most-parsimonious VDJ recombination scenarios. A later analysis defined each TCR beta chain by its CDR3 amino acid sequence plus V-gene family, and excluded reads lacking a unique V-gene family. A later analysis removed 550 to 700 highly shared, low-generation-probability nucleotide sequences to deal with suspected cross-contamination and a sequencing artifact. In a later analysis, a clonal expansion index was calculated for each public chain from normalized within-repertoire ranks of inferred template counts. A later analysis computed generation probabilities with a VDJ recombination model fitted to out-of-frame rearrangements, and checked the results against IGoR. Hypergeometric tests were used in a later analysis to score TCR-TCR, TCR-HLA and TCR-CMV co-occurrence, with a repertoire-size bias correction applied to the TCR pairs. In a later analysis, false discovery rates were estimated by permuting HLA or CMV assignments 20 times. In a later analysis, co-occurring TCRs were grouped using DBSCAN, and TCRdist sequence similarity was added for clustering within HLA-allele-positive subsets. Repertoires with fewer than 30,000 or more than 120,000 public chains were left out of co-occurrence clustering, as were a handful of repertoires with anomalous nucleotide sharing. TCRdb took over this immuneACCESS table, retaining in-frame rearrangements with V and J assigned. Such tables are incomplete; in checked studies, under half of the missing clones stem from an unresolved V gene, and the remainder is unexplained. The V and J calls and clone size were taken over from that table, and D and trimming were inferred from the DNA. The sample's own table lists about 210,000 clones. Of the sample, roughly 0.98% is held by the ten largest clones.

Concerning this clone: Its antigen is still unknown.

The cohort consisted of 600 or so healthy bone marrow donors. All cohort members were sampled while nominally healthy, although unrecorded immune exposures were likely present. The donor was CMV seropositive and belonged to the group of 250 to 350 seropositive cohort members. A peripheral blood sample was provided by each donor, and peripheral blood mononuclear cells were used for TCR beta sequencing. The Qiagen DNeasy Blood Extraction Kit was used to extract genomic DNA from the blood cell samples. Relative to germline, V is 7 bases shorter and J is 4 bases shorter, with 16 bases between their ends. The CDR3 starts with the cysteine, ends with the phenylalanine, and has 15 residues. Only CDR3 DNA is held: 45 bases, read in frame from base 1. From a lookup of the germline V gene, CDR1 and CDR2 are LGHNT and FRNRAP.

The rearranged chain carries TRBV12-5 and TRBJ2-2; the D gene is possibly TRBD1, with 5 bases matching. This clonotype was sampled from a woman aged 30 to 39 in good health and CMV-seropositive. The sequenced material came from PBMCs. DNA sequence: TGTGCTAGTGCCCCTCCTAATGGGGCCACCGGGGAGCTGTTTTTT. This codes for CASAPPNGATGELFF.